These T cell receptor beta chains were read from a single sample in a study of graft-versus-host responses after intestinal transplantation. Method: immunoSEQ multiplex PCR; TCRdb's copy keeps in-frame clones and lacks some. This repertoire shows some 45,000 clones, roughly 91% found once; its top ten account for about 4.4%. This specimen consisted of PBMCs, obtained 524 days after transplant. All receptors come from a human patient who received an intestinal transplant, so some T cells may come from the graft donor. Both conserved end residues are part of each CDR3. A D gene is named only where the DNA matches it firmly. Size is stated for part of the rows, as once, few or many counts, or as a class when the clone is expanded.

j_call,v_call,d_call,clone_size,cdr3_aa,cdr3_nt
TRBJ1-2,TRBV30,NA,NA,CAWFSPAYGYTF,TGTGCCTGGTTCTCCCCAGCCTATGGCTACACCTTC
TRBJ1-5,TRBV15,NA,NA,CATSREQDHQPQHF,TGTGCCACCAGCAGAGAACAGGATCATCAGCCCCAGCATTTT
TRBJ2-7,TRBV7-9,NA,NA,CASSSGGLTAEQYF,TGTGCCAGCAGCTCAGGCGGTCTAACGGCCGAGCAGTACTTC
TRBJ1-2,TRBV9,TRBD1,NA,CASSGQGSDYGYTF,TGTGCCAGCAGTGGACAGGGATCGGACTATGGCTACACCTTC
TRBJ2-5,TRBV6-6,NA,NA,CATHGPDSMYQETQYF,TGTGCCACACATGGACCGGACAGCATGTACCAAGAGACCCAGTACTTC
TRBJ1-1,TRBV7-2,NA,NA,CASSLDAGRNTEAFF,TGTGCCAGCAGCTTAGATGCAGGGCGGAACACTGAAGCTTTCTTT
TRBJ1-5,TRBV9,NA,NA,CASSVGGNSNQPQHF,TGTGCCAGCAGCGTAGGAGGAAATAGCAATCAGCCCCAGCATTTT
TRBJ2-1,TRBV7-2,NA,NA,CASSLWLGTGDEQFF,TGTGCCAGCAGCTTATGGCTTGGGACCGGCGATGAGCAGTTCTTC
TRBJ2-6,TRBV5-1,NA,NA,CASSSLGPDSGANVLTF,TGCGCCAGCAGCTCGCTGGGGCCGGACTCGGGGGCCAACGTCCTGACTTTC
TRBJ2-1,TRBV9,TRBD1,NA,CASSSKGALGDEQFF,TGTGCCAGCAGCTCTAAGGGGGCCTTAGGCGATGAGCAGTTCTTC
TRBJ2-7,TRBV7-6,TRBD2,NA,CASSPAQAGGIYEQYF,TGTGCCAGCAGCCCCGCCCAAGCGGGAGGGATCTACGAGCAGTACTTC
TRBJ2-7,TRBV15,TRBD1,NA,CATSRDRQGSYEQYF,TGTGCCACCAGCAGAGATAGACAGGGGTCCTACGAGCAGTACTTC
TRBJ1-5,TRBV7-9,TRBD1,NA,CASSLYGTALEPQHF,TGTGCCAGCAGCTTATATGGGACAGCCCTCGAGCCCCAGCATTTT
TRBJ2-1,TRBV6-4,TRBD2,NA,CASSVLAGAYNEQFF,TGTGCCAGCAGTGTACTAGCGGGGGCCTACAATGAGCAGTTCTTC
TRBJ2-5,TRBV27,NA,once,CASGMAGHETQYF,TGTGCCAGCGGAATGGCCGGGCATGAGACCCAGTACTTC
TRBJ2-1,TRBV6-5,TRBD2,NA,CASSYLRLAAYNEQFF,TGTGCCAGCAGTTACTTGAGACTAGCGGCCTACAATGAGCAGTTCTTC
TRBJ2-7,TRBV19,TRBD1,NA,CASSIEGGPSEQYF,TGTGCCAGTAGTATTGAAGGGGGCCCTTCCGAGCAGTACTTC
TRBJ2-2,TRBV2,TRBD1,NA,CASRPLGQGRGANTGELFF,TGTGCCAGCAGGCCCTTGGGACAGGGGAGGGGAGCGAACACCGGGGAGCTGTTTTTT
TRBJ1-1,TRBV6-5,TRBD1,NA,CASSLRGRGNTEAFF,TGTGCCAGCAGCCTCAGGGGGCGCGGGAACACTGAAGCTTTCTTT
TRBJ2-7,TRBV28,TRBD1,NA,CASSTPGTGGREQYF,TGTGCCAGCAGTACCCCCGGGACAGGGGGCCGCGAGCAGTACTTC
TRBJ2-5,TRBV7-9,TRBD2,NA,CASSPGLESETQYF,TGTGCCAGCAGCCCGGGACTAGAGTCAGAGACCCAGTACTTC
TRBJ1-2,TRBV10-1,TRBD1,NA,CAGPADRDYGYTF,TGCGCCGGACCCGCGGACAGGGACTATGGCTACACCTTC
TRBJ2-3,TRBV6-4,TRBD2,NA,CASSEAGGSTDTQYF,TGTGCCAGCAGTGAGGCGGGAGGGAGCACAGATACGCAGTATTTT
TRBJ1-2,TRBV28,NA,NA,CASSSGPYGYTF,TGTGCCAGCAGTTCAGGGCCCTATGGCTACACCTTC
TRBJ2-7,TRBV28,TRBD2,NA,CASSLWREGPPYEQYF,TGTGCCAGCAGTTTGTGGCGGGAGGGGCCTCCCTACGAGCAGTACTTC
TRBJ1-1,TRBV2,NA,once,CASSELGTGAEAFF,TGTGCCAGCAGTGAATTGGGCACAGGAGCTGAAGCTTTCTTT
TRBJ2-5,TRBV19,NA,NA,CASRGGIETQYF,TGTGCCAGTAGAGGGGGAATCGAGACCCAGTACTTC
TRBJ2-5,TRBV18,NA,NA,CASSPLFKGPQETQYF,TGTGCCAGCTCCCCTCTATTCAAAGGGCCCCAAGAGACCCAGTACTTC
TRBJ2-7,TRBV28,NA,NA,CASSLVGTYEQYF,TGTGCCAGCAGTTTGGTGGGGACCTACGAGCAGTACTTC
TRBJ2-1,TRBV27,TRBD2,NA,CASGIAGGPYNEQFF,TGTGCCAGCGGGATAGCGGGAGGGCCTTACAATGAGCAGTTCTTC
TRBJ2-3,TRBV27,TRBD2,NA,CASSFSGIHTDTQYF,TGTGCCAGCAGTTTTAGCGGGATCCACACAGATACGCAGTATTTT
TRBJ2-1,TRBV6-5,NA,once,CASSPTAGSYNEQFF,TGTGCCAGCAGTCCAACAGCGGGCTCCTACAATGAGCAGTTCTTC
TRBJ1-1,TRBV5-1,NA,NA,CASSLDGGNTEAFF,TGCGCCAGCAGCTTGGACGGGGGGAACACTGAAGCTTTCTTT
TRBJ1-5,TRBV28,NA,NA,CASSFLALGVSQGQPQHF,TGTGCCAGCAGTTTCCTCGCCCTAGGGGTCTCCCAAGGTCAGCCCCAGCATTTT
TRBJ1-6,TRBV28,NA,NA,CASSPVGGNSPLHF,TGTGCCAGCAGTCCCGTGGGGGGGAATTCACCCCTCCACTTT
TRBJ2-7,TRBV7-9,TRBD1,NA,CASSSNLQGTHGNEQYF,TGTGCCAGCAGCTCCAACCTACAGGGGACGCATGGAAACGAGCAGTACTTC
TRBJ1-2,TRBV5-1,TRBD1,NA,CASSSGTGIGGYTF,TGCGCCAGCAGCTCCGGGACAGGGATCGGTGGCTACACCTTC
TRBJ2-1,TRBV11-3,TRBD2,NA,CASSLDFGRGYNEQFF,TGTGCCAGCAGCTTAGATTTCGGGAGGGGTTACAATGAGCAGTTCTTC
TRBJ2-3,TRBV5-6,NA,NA,CASSLGDTDTQYF,TGTGCCAGCAGCTTGGGCGACACAGATACGCAGTATTTT
TRBJ1-1,TRBV2,TRBD1,NA,CASSDWGTGNTEAFF,TGTGCCAGCAGTGATTGGGGGACAGGGAACACTGAAGCTTTCTTT
TRBJ1-4,TRBV9,NA,NA,CASSEGGRGTGEKLFF,TGTGCCAGCAGCGAGGGAGGTCGGGGAACAGGCGAAAAACTGTTTTTT
TRBJ2-1,TRBV7-3,TRBD2,once,CASSLSWTSGSDEQFF,TGTGCCAGCAGCTTAAGTTGGACTAGCGGGAGCGATGAGCAGTTCTTC